This TCR beta chain is from a study of blood T cell repertoires in COVID-19 (dated by TCRdb to the early 2020s). Broadly, across the study: Samples from collaborators originated in the United States, Italy and Spain and spanned both the acute and convalescent phases of COVID-19. The material from the prospective study consisted of cDNA or gDNA derived from T cells, B-cell-depleted T cells, or PBMCs. The dataset comprised deeply sampled blood TCRbeta repertoires from subjects exposed to, actively infected with, or recovered from COVID-19. A freely available public database, intended as a resource for researchers studying the immune response to SARS-CoV-2, is where the repertoires were released. The samples were drawn from two sources: the first 160 participants of the ongoing ImmuneRACE study, and 1,000 to 1,500 subjects contributed by 6 global collaborators. Sample metadata almost always included a de-identified subject ID, COVID-19 status, age in years and sex. HLA class I and class II types, where available, came from metadata supplied by the sample provider rather than from assay-based typing.

What the authors observed across the whole study: The amount of clinical and demographic metadata varied by source and participant and was provided uncurated.

In Seattle, one collaborating source enrolled patients while the infection was active and tracked those patients longitudinally over the course of disease. Collaborating institutions collected whole blood in K2EDTA tubes following their own protocols. For TCRbeta analysis, collaborators shipped samples as frozen whole blood, isolated PBMCs, or DNA extracted from either of those sample types. The germline V end is reduced by 3 bases and the J end by 5 bases; junction bases left unmatched: 8. The CDR3 spans 15 residues, from the cysteine through the phenylalanine. Only the CDR3 part of the read is kept: 45 bases, read in frame from the first base. Per the germline V gene, SGHRS is the CDR1 and YFSETQ is the CDR2. TCRbeta CDR3 regions were amplified from genomic DNA by means of the immunoSEQ Assay, a bias-controlled multiplex PCR. The paper's data handling went like this. Nucleated cell counts per sample were estimated from amplification of reference gene primers within the assay. To quantify the absolute abundance of each unique TCRbeta CDR3 rearrangement, sequence reads were collapsed and filtered. For each sample, productive Simpson clonality was calculated by taking the square root of Simpson's diversity index across productive rearrangements. TCRdb re-hosts the immuneACCESS table, in-frame sequences only. Its copies lack some clones; in the studies checked, an unresolved V gene accounts for under half of them, and the cause for the rest is not known. The D gene and trimming were derived from the DNA, and the V and J assignments and clone size from that table. Across this sample there are 220,000 or so clones, with around nine tenths seen only once. About 0.8% of the sample is taken by the ten largest.

In the case of this clone: Which antigen it targets is not known. The input lacks base qualities; no much larger clone sits a single base away.

What was sequenced was peripheral blood. Here the chain combines TRBV5-1 and TRBJ2-1, and TRBD1 aligns with 7 junction nucleotides. The origin of this receptor is a man between 60 and 75 years old with COVID-19, enrolled during active disease. The DNA sequence follows: TGCGCCAGCAGCTACTTGGGGGACAGTAACAATGAGCAGTTCTTC. Its protein product is CASSYLGDSNNEQFF.